The 29 T cell receptor beta chains reported below all come from one sample, sequenced in a study of blood T cell repertoires in COVID-19. Produced via immunoSEQ multiplex PCR; TCRdb's table is partial and in-frame only. The repertoire holds some 220,000 clones, with around four fifths as singletons. The sample comprised peripheral blood. The source is a woman aged 55 to 70 with active or convalescent COVID-19.

This chain uses TRBV5-1 with TRBJ2-3; D is perhaps TRBD1 (5 bases). The CDR3 runs to 14 residues. Germline V gene data show CDR1 as SGHRS and CDR2 as YFSETQ. The V and J ends lost 5 bases and 0 bases respectively, with 10 bases between them. CDR3 amino acids: CASRNQGSTDTQYF. CDR3 DNA sequence: TGCGCCAGCAGAAATCAGGGTAGCACAGATACGCAGTATTTT.

This chain links TRBV27 with TRBJ2-1; tentatively, D is TRBD2 (6 bases). Trimming shortened V by 6 bases and J by 0 bases, and 18 bases separated the two germline ends. CDR3 length equals 17 residues. The germline CDR1 and CDR2 sequences are MNHEY and SMNVEV (reference sequence). In DNA, the CDR3 is TGTGCCAGCAGAACCTCAGAGATAGCGGTCTCCTACAATGAGCAGTTCTTC. Translated: CASRTSEIAVSYNEQFF.

J is TRBJ1-5 and V is TRBV3-1 (or the pseudogene TRBV3-2); no firm D call. The CDR3 length is 14 residues. Trimming pared 4 bases from V and 0 bases from J, leaving 7 bases between. CDR1 is LGHDT, CDR2 YNNKEL, per germline (reference sequence). CDR3 nucleotide sequence: TGTGCCAGCAGCCCCGAGAATAGCAATCAGCCCCAGCATTTT. Its translation: CASSPENSNQPQHF.

V is TRBV13 and J is TRBJ1-6; D call uncertain. The CDR3 contains 12 residues. V was trimmed by 7 bases and J by 7 bases, leaving 8 bases between them. Germline lookup yields CDR1 PRHDT and CDR2 FYEKMQ (reference sequence). In DNA, the CDR3 is TGTGCCAGCACCCAGGAAAATTCACCCCTCCACTTT. Its protein is CASTQENSPLHF. The full variable domain, its missing parts supplied by reference TRBV13 and TRBJ1-6, is AAGVIQSPRHLIKEKRETATLKCYPIPRHDTVYWYQQGPGQDPQFLISFYEKMQSDKGSIPDRFSAQQFSDYHSELNMSSLELGDSALYFCASTQENSPLHFGNGTRLTVT.

This chain joins TRBV5-4 and TRBJ2-5, with a weak D call TRBD2 (6 bases). Germline loops: CDR1 SGHNT, CDR2 YYREEE (reference sequence). The CDR3 contains 15 residues. The V end was cut by 1 base, the J end by 2 bases, with 12 bases between. The CDR3 loop reads CASSLLGGEQETQYF. In nucleotides, the CDR3 is TGTGCCAGCAGCTTGCTGGGCGGGGAGCAAGAGACCCAGTACTTC. Supplemented by reference TRBV5-4 and TRBJ2-5, the full variable domain reads ETGVTQSPTHLIKTRGQQVTLRCSSQSGHNTVSWYQQALGQGPQFIFQYYREEENGRGNFPPRFSGLQFPNYSSELNVNALELDDSALYLCASSLLGGEQETQYFGPGTRLLVL.

The V call is TRBV5-4, the J call TRBJ2-3, with 9 bases matching TRBD2. Germline CDR1 and CDR2: SGHNT and YYREEE (reference sequence). The CDR3 totals 16 residues. J lost 6 bases, V lost 1 base, and 9 bases had no gene match. The CDR3: CASSLWLAGPTDTQYF. The CDR3 nucleotides are TGTGCCAGCAGCTTGTGGCTAGCGGGGCCTACGGATACGCAGTATTTT.

V is TRBV6-5 and J is TRBJ2-5, with TRBD2 as a possible D gene (7 bases). Trimming stripped 6 bases from V and 1 base from J, with 15 bases between. The CDR3 consists of 15 residues. Germline CDR1 and CDR2: MNHEY and SVGAGI. CDR3 sequence (DNA): TGTGCCAGCAGCCCGGAGGGAGGGGGCCAAGAGACCCAGTACTTC. This sequence encodes CASSPEGGGQETQYF.

J is TRBJ2-3 and V is TRBV30; 9 bases are a match to TRBD2. The length of the CDR3 is 15 residues. CDR1 and CDR2 (germline): GTSNPN, SVGIG (reference sequence). After removal of 2 bases from V and 4 bases from J, the junction contained 7 bases not matched to a gene. CDR3 loop: CAWSQSGRRSDTQYF. The DNA for the CDR3 is TGTGCCTGGAGTCAGAGCGGGAGGCGCTCAGATACGCAGTATTTT. Based on the CDR3 plus reference TRBV30 and TRBJ2-3, the full variable domain is SQTIHQWPATLVQPVGSPLSLECTVEGTSNPNLYWYRQAAGRGLQLLFYSVGIGQISSEVPQNLSASRPQDRQFILSSKKLLLSDSGFYLCAWSQSGRRSDTQYFGPGTRLTVL.

The V gene is TRBV20-1, the J gene TRBJ1-2, with D perhaps matching TRBD1 (6 bases). This CDR3 is 9 amino acids long. The V gene's germline CDR1 is DFQATT and CDR2 SNEGSKA (reference sequence). V was trimmed by 5 bases and J by 12 bases, leaving 10 bases between them. CDR3 nucleotides: TGCAGTGCTGGGGGGGGCCACACCTTC. This translates into CSAGGGHTF.

The chain employs TRBV10-1 and TRBJ2-3; D is undetermined. This CDR3 has 11 residues. V was trimmed by 8 bases and J by 4 bases, leaving 7 bases between them. Germline assignment: CDR1 WNHNN and CDR2 SYGVQD (reference sequence). CDR3 amino acids: CASVLPDTQYF. The CDR3 DNA reads TGCGCCAGCGTCCTTCCAGATACGCAGTATTTT.

This clone has only one observation. V is TRBV7-2 and J is TRBJ2-3, with a tentative D call TRBD2 (6 bases). Trimming removed 1 base from V and 4 bases from J, with 9 bases in between. The CDR3 runs 14 residues. Per the germline V gene, CDR1 is SGHTA and CDR2 is FQGNSA. The CDR3 DNA is TGTGCCAGCAGCTTAGGTCTAGCGTCAGATACGCAGTATTTT. This gives the protein CASSLGLASDTQYF.

The J gene is TRBJ2-3, the V gene TRBV6-2 or TRBV6-3; D possibly corresponds to TRBD1 (5 bases). The germline CDR1 and CDR2 sequences are MNHEY and SVGEGT. There are 17 residues in the CDR3. The ends were cut back, 2 bases at V and 6 bases at J, with 21 bases in the middle. The CDR3: CASSYSWSAGLRDTQYF. CDR3 nucleotide sequence: TGTGCCAGCAGTTACAGCTGGTCGGCAGGGTTAAGGGATACGCAGTATTTT.

This rearrangement joins TRBV18 to TRBJ1-4; D gene uncertain. This CDR3 comprises 16 residues. Germline CDR1 reads KGHSH; CDR2 reads LQKENI. The V end lost 3 bases, the J end lost 0 bases, and 11 bases lay between the germline ends. CDR3 sequence: CASSPPRGTTNEKLFF. The CDR3 nucleotides read TGTGCCAGCTCACCCCCTCGCGGTACAACTAATGAAAAACTGTTTTTT.

The chain is built from TRBV7-9 and TRBJ2-5; 10 bases fit TRBD2. The V and J ends lost 5 bases and 5 bases, in that order; junction bases with no gene match: 11. CDR1 is SEHNR and CDR2 is FQNEAQ in the germline V gene (reference sequence). This CDR3 spans 16 amino acids. CDR3 residues: CASSPVLAGVGETQYF. The CDR3 DNA is TGTGCCAGCAGCCCAGTCCTAGCGGGAGTGGGGGAGACCCAGTACTTC.

The chain has TRBV6-1 and TRBJ1-2, with D perhaps TRBD1 (5 bases). Per germline, CDR1 MNHNS and CDR2 SASEGT. CDR3 length: 14 amino acids. V was shortened by 1 base and J by 3 bases, with 9 bases between the two germline ends. The CDR3 bases are TGTGCCAGCAGTGAAGGCGGGGCATACTATGGCTACACCTTC. Amino acids: CASSEGGAYYGYTF.

V gene TRBV3-1 (or the pseudogene TRBV3-2) combines with J gene TRBJ2-3, with 14 bases identical to TRBD2. The CDR3 extends over 16 amino acids. The V gene end was trimmed by 3 bases and the J gene end by 4 bases; junction bases not matched to a gene: 3. The V gene's germline CDR1 is LGHDT and CDR2 YNNKEL (reference sequence). CDR3 protein: CASSHQTSGGADTQYF. In nucleotides, the CDR3 is TGTGCCAGCAGCCATCAGACTAGCGGGGGGGCAGATACGCAGTATTTT.

The rearrangement links TRBV10-3 to TRBJ1-5; no definite D call. Trimming removed 6 bases at V and 4 bases at J, with 7 bases between. This CDR3 is built from 12 residues. Germline values: CDR1 ENHRY, CDR2 SYGVKD. Written as DNA, the CDR3 is TGTGCCATCAGCGCGCCAAATCAGCCCCAGCATTTT. Protein sequence: CAISAPNQPQHF.

This clone appeared many times. V usage is TRBV29-1 and J usage is TRBJ2-5, with TRBD2 matching over 13 bases. The germline gives CDR1 SQVTM, CDR2 ANQGSEA. V shed 7 bases and J 1 base; nucleotides not matched to a gene: 6. CDR3 length equals 15 residues. In DNA, the CDR3 is TGCAGCGCAAGAAGGACTAGCGGGGGCCAAGAGACCCAGTACTTC. This translates into CSARRTSGGQETQYF.

The chain has TRBV15 and TRBJ2-7; TRBD2 might be the D (5 bases). Germline V gene lookup returns CDR1 LNHNV and CDR2 YYDKDF (reference sequence). The CDR3 sequence is 12 residues long. V gave up 1 base and J gave up 9 bases, with 10 bases separating them. The CDR3 DNA sequence: TGTGCCACCAGCAGAGGTGAGGGTGCGCAGTACTTC. Translation gives CATSRGEGAQYF.

This chain links TRBV10-3 with TRBJ2-3; D perhaps matches TRBD2 (7 bases). Trimming left V 0 bases short and J 3 bases short, with 16 bases between. The CDR3 runs to 17 residues. CDR1 ENHRY and CDR2 SYGVKD come from the germline V gene. CDR3 protein: CAISESGTGGATDTQYF. CDR3 nucleotide sequence: TGTGCCATCAGTGAGTCGGGAACGGGGGGCGCGACAGATACGCAGTATTTT.

The chain couples TRBV19 to TRBJ2-5; possibly TRBD2 for D (6 bases). Germline CDR1 LNHDA, CDR2 SQIVND (reference sequence). Trimming took off 5 bases at V and 5 bases at J, with 18 bases between the two ends. The length of the CDR3 is 15 residues. The CDR3 region is CASSPQNGGYETQYF. The CDR3 bases are TGTGCCAGTAGTCCCCAGAACGGGGGATACGAGACCCAGTACTTC.

CDR3 sequence (DNA): TGTGCCAGCAGCTTTAGCGGAGGCAACACCGGGGAGCTGTTTTTT. Its protein product is CASSFSGGNTGELFF. The chain carries TRBV11-3 and TRBJ2-2; D perhaps matches TRBD2 (6 bases). CDR3 length: 15 residues. Trimming stripped 3 bases from V and 2 bases from J, with 10 bases between. The germline V gene has CDR1 SGHNT and CDR2 YENEEA.

The chain employs TRBV6-1 and TRBJ1-2, with D hard to call. Germline lookup yields CDR1 MNHNS and CDR2 SASEGT. The CDR3 sequence is 13 residues long. V dropped 2 bases and J dropped 7 bases, with 11 bases sitting between them. The CDR3 region is CASSESGILGYTF. As DNA, the CDR3 is TGTGCCAGCAGTGAAAGCGGAATCCTTGGCTACACCTTC.

This clone occurred a few times. The chain combines TRBV6-5 with TRBJ2-1; 9 bases fit TRBD1. Looked up from germline, CDR1 is MNHEY and CDR2 is SVGAGI. This CDR3 contains 15 residues. Trimming cost V 6 bases and J 8 bases; bases outside gene matches: 11. CDR3 sequence reads: CASSEGDREVYEQFF. The DNA of the CDR3 is TGTGCCAGCAGCGAGGGGGACAGGGAGGTATATGAGCAGTTCTTC.

The chain couples TRBV3-1 (or the pseudogene TRBV3-2) to TRBJ2-1; D remains ambiguous. Germline loops: CDR1 LGHDT, CDR2 YNNKEL (reference sequence). Trimming removed 4 bases from V and 0 bases from J, with 10 bases in between. CDR3 length equals 15 residues. The CDR3 nucleotides read TGTGCCAGCAGCCCTAGGCGTAGCTCCTACAATGAGCAGTTCTTC. It is translated as CASSPRRSSYNEQFF.

The rearrangement links TRBV7-9 to TRBJ1-5, with 10 bases aligning to TRBD1. CDR1 is SEHNR and CDR2 is FQNEAQ in the germline V gene (reference sequence). J was trimmed by 1 base and V by 5 bases; bases with no gene match: 8. The CDR3 totals 17 residues. CDR3 protein: CASSPEGQGRSNQPQHF. For the CDR3, the DNA is TGTGCCAGCAGCCCCGAGGGACAGGGGAGAAGCAATCAGCCCCAGCATTTT.

This sequence joins TRBV27 and TRBJ2-2; unclear D gene. Trimming took off 3 bases at V and 0 bases at J, with 11 bases between the two ends. Germline V gives CDR1 MNHEY, CDR2 SMNVEV (reference sequence). The CDR3 contains 16 residues. The CDR3 protein is CASSLKPVANTGELFF. CDR3 sequence (DNA): TGTGCCAGCAGTTTGAAACCAGTCGCGAACACCGGGGAGCTGTTTTTT.

This chain links TRBV28 with TRBJ1-3; D is unclear. The CDR3 totals 11 residues. Between the trimmed V and J ends, which lost 8 bases and 1 base, there was a span of 3 bases. The germline gives CDR1 MDHEN, CDR2 SYDVKM. CDR3 bases: TGTGCCAGCCGTTCTGGAAACACCATATATTTT. Protein product: CASRSGNTIYF.

The V gene is TRBV7-9, the J gene TRBJ1-2; 9 bases are a match to TRBD1. J lost 3 bases, V lost 3 bases, and 5 bases had no gene match. The CDR3 has 15 residues. The V gene's germline CDR1 is SEHNR and CDR2 FQNEAQ (reference sequence). CDR3 in amino acids: CASSLTGGVDYGYTF. The CDR3 DNA sequence: TGTGCCAGCAGCTTGACAGGGGGAGTCGACTATGGCTACACCTTC.